What follows is one T cell receptor beta chain and its context. Its antigen is still unknown. The ends were cut back, 1 base at V and 13 bases at J, with 11 bases in the middle. The CDR3 runs to 12 residues. The germline CDR1 and CDR2 sequences are LNHNV and YYDKDF (reference sequence). The entry originates in a study of blood T cells in healthy people across ages. The authors ran a second PCR of roughly 6 to 12 cycles using a sample-barcoded 5' primer and a J-beta primer mix. Every single cDNA molecule received a tag from a template-switch adaptor with 12 random nucleotides. TCRdb processed the 5' RACE reads anew with MiXCR; each CDR3 protein has one entry. The repertoire holds over 1,300,000 distinct CDR3 sequences, with approximately 59% as singletons. Study outcomes and limitations: It was not possible, with unsorted PBMCs, to conclusively compare naive and antigen-experienced cells. Estimated diversity, derived from one million T cells, was regarded as an underestimate.

The source is a man aged 18 to 29 in good health. The sequenced material came from blood. This chain connects TRBV15 to TRBJ2-1; TRBD1 might be the D (6 bases). The CDR3 here is CATSRVGGLQFF. The CDR3 nucleotides read TGTGCCACCAGCAGAGTAGGGGGATTACAGTTCTTC.